This T cell receptor beta chain originates from a study of cytomegalovirus exposure and HLA in healthy donors. As concerns this clone: Its antigen is unidentified.

Points from the study as a whole: A later examination showed that TCR association rates differed by HLA locus, with DRB1 most and HLA-C fewest.

Both 60 Vbeta primers and 13 Jbeta primers went into the PCR. Data came from immunoSEQ multiplex PCR; TCRdb stores just in-frame clones and leaves some out. The data show approximately 97,000 clones, with around 63% seen just once and 4.8% held by the top ten. V lost 3 bases and J lost 0; bases outside the gene matches: 9. From germline, CDR1 is SGHRS and CDR2 YFSETQ. The CDR3 is made up of 19 amino acids. The V gene is TRBV5-1, the J gene TRBJ2-3; TRBD2 aligns across 14 bases. This TCR was recovered from a human donor in good health. Sequencing was carried out using PBMCs. DNA for the CDR3: TGCGCCAGCAGCTCCGGACTAGCGGGAGGTACTACTAGCACAGATACGCAGTATTTT. Amino acids: CASSSGLAGGTTSTDTQYF.